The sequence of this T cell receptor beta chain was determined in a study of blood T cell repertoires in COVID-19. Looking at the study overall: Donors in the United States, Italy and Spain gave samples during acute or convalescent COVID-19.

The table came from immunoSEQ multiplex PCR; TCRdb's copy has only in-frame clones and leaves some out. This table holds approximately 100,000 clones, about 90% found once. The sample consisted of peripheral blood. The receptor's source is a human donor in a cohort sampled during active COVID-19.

Here the CDR3 DNA reads TGTGCCAGCAGCTTAGAGCGGGGGGTCTACGAGCAGTACTTC. Protein sequence: CASSLERGVYEQYF. The chain employs TRBV11-2 and TRBJ2-7; 8 bases map to TRBD2. Looked up from germline, CDR1 is SGHAT and CDR2 is FQNNGV. The CDR3 spans 14 residues. The trim removed 0 bases at V and 3 bases at J, leaving 1 base unmatched.